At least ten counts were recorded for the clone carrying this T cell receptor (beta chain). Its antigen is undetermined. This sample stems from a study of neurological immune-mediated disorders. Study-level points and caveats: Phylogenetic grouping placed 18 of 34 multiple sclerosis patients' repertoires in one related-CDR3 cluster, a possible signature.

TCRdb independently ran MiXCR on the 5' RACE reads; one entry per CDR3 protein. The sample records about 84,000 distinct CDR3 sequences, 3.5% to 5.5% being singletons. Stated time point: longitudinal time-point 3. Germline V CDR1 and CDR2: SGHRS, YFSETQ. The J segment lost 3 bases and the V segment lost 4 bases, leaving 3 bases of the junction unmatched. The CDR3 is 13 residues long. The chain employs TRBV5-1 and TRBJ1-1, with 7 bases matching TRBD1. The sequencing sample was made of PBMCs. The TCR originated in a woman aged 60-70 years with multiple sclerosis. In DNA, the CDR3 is TGCGCCAGCAGCACCGGGACAGACACTGAAGCTTTCTTT. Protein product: CASSTGTDTEAFF.